These 14 T cell receptor beta chains were sequenced from one sample in a study of T cell changes during pregnancy in multiple sclerosis. Repertoires were generated with immunoSEQ multiplex PCR, while TCRdb's copy carries only in-frame clones and drops some. The sample has around 130,000 clones, over 85% seen once; the top ten hold approximately 6.2%. The specimen comprised peripheral blood, sampled before pregnancy. These receptors all stem from a female donor with multiple sclerosis, enrolled in a pregnancy study.

This chain links TRBV28 with TRBJ1-5, with D maybe TRBD1 (5 bases). This CDR3 is built from 15 residues. Trimming removed 4 bases from V and 3 bases from J, with 13 bases in between. Germline-derived CDR1 and CDR2 are MDHEN and SYDVKM. The CDR3 sequence is CASSSRGGNNQPQHF. The CDR3, as DNA: TGTGCCAGCAGTTCCCGGGGGGGGAACAATCAGCCCCAGCATTTT.

The V and J genes are TRBV10-3 and TRBJ1-2; 7 nucleotides agree with TRBD1. This CDR3 contains 15 residues. From germline, CDR1 is ENHRY and CDR2 SYGVKD. The V gene end was trimmed by 3 bases and the J gene end by 4 bases; junction bases not matched to a gene: 8. The DNA for the CDR3 is TGTGCCATCAGTGACCCAGGGGGGAGTACCTATGGCTACACCTTC. Encoded protein: CAISDPGGSTYGYTF.

Only a few counts were recorded for this clone. The rearrangement uses TRBV29-1 and TRBJ1-1; 7 bases are shared with TRBD1. The V gene's germline CDR1 is SQVTM and CDR2 ANQGSEA. This CDR3 has 13 amino acids. The trim removed 8 bases at V and 1 base at J, leaving 7 bases unmatched. CDR3 coding DNA: TGCAGCTCCAAGGACAGGACGAACACTGAAGCTTTCTTT. Residues: CSSKDRTNTEAFF.

The chain has TRBV5-1 and TRBJ2-1, with 7 bases lining up with TRBD1. The CDR3 contains 16 residues. Germline lookup yields CDR1 SGHRS and CDR2 YFSETQ. Losses at the gene ends were 0 bases for V and 2 bases for J; bases not matched to a gene: 5. DNA for the CDR3: TGCGCCAGCAGCTTGGAAGCGACAGGGACCTACAATGAGCAGTTCTTC. This gives the protein CASSLEATGTYNEQFF. The whole variable domain, filled in from reference TRBV5-1 and TRBJ2-1, reads KAGVTQTPRYLIKTRGQQVTLSCSPISGHRSVSWYQQTPGQGLQFLFEYFSETQRNKGNFPGRFSGRQFSNSRSEMNVSTLELGDSALYLCASSLEATGTYNEQFFGPGTRLTVL.

The J gene is TRBJ2-1, the V gene TRBV7-2, with 10 bases lining up with TRBD1. This CDR3 region has 15 residues. CDR1 and CDR2 from the germline V gene are SGHTA and FQGNSA. J lost 8 bases, V lost 3 bases, and 7 bases had no gene match. CDR3 DNA sequence: TGTGCCAGCAGCTTGAGGGGACAGGGGTATGATGAGCAGTTCTTC. This codes for CASSLRGQGYDEQFF.

The chain recombines TRBV28 with TRBJ2-7, with 7 nucleotides matching TRBD2. The CDR3 is 15 amino acids. After removal of 5 bases from V and 2 bases from J, the junction contained 9 bases not matched to a gene. Germline CDR1 is MDHEN and CDR2 is SYDVKM. The CDR3, as DNA: TGTGCCAGCAGTCCCAACGGGGGGTTCACCTACGAGCAGTACTTC. Protein: CASSPNGGFTYEQYF.

The chain joins TRBV23-1 to TRBJ2-2; no clear D gene. TRBV23-1 is given ORF status, its function remaining uncertain. V dropped 6 bases and J dropped 2 bases, with 7 bases sitting between them. CDR3 size: 13 residues. The CDR3 reads CASSQINTGELFF. In DNA, the CDR3 is TGCGCCAGCAGCCAGATCAACACCGGGGAGCTGTTTTTT.

In DNA form, the CDR3 reads TGTGCCAGCAGTTTATCGGCGGGTTCCTACGAGCAGTACTTC. It is translated as CASSLSAGSYEQYF. The chain joins TRBV27 to TRBJ2-7; the D gene is possibly TRBD2 (5 bases). The CDR3 is made up of 14 amino acids. Germline V gene lookup returns CDR1 MNHEY and CDR2 SMNVEV (reference sequence). Trimming stripped 0 bases from V and 1 base from J, with 7 bases between.

V is TRBV9 and J is TRBJ1-3, with D unresolved. The CDR3 sequence is 14 residues long. The germline V gene has CDR1 SGDLS and CDR2 YYNGEE. V was shortened by 7 bases and J by 0 bases, with 11 bases between the two germline ends. DNA of the CDR3: TGTGCCAGCCAAGCGGGGATCTCTGGAAACACCATATATTTT. Translated, it gives CASQAGISGNTIYF.

The rearrangement joins TRBV5-4 to TRBJ1-1, with D hard to call. Germline assignment: CDR1 SGHNT and CDR2 YYREEE (reference sequence). V lost 3 bases to trimming and J lost 0 bases, with 9 bases between them. The CDR3 totals 14 residues. CDR3 region: CASSSGGMNTEAFF. CDR3 DNA sequence: TGTGCCAGCAGCTCGGGAGGGATGAACACTGAAGCTTTCTTT.

The J gene is TRBJ2-7, the V gene TRBV14; D might be TRBD2 (5 bases). Per the germline V gene, CDR1 is SGHDN and CDR2 is FVKESK. This CDR3 comprises 16 residues. The V gene lost 0 bases and the J gene lost 3 bases, with 15 bases spanning the gap. CDR3 sequence (DNA): TGTGCCAGCAGCCAAGATATATCTGGTGAGGGCTACGAGCAGTACTTC. It encodes CASSQDISGEGYEQYF.

This chain links TRBV9 with TRBJ2-1; D unresolved. Between the trimmed V and J ends, which lost 4 bases and 5 bases, there was a span of 10 bases. Germline V lookup: CDR1 SGDLS, CDR2 YYNGEE. This CDR3 is 13 amino acids long. DNA for the CDR3: TGTGCCAGCAGCCCCCGCGGCGACAATGAGCAGTTCTTC. Residues: CASSPRGDNEQFF.

This chain links TRBV6-6 with TRBJ1-3; maybe TRBD1 (5 bases). Trimming removed 7 bases at V and 4 bases at J, with 20 bases between. The length of the CDR3 is 16 residues. Germline V gives CDR1 MNHNY, CDR2 SVGAGI (reference sequence). In DNA, the CDR3 is TGTGCCAGCACCCAGAAAGCAGGGTTACGAGGAAACACCATATATTTT. Translation: CASTQKAGLRGNTIYF.

The J gene is TRBJ1-1, the V gene TRBV28, with 7 bases matching TRBD1. The CDR3 consists of 17 residues. V lost 4 bases to trimming and J lost 6 bases; unmatched junction nucleotides: 17. CDR1 and CDR2 (germline): MDHEN, SYDVKM. CDR3 sequence (DNA): TGTGCCAGCAGTTATGTCGGGATAACAGGGGTCGACTCTGAAGCTTTCTTT. Translating gives CASSYVGITGVDSEAFF.